Shown below are 24 T cell receptor beta chains from a single sample sequenced in a study of early T cells in non-severe SARS-CoV-2 infection (dated by TCRdb to the early 2020s). The library came from 5' RACE. The sequencing machine was a NextSeq 500. Starting from the raw public reads, TCRdb applied fastp trimming at Q25, assembled clones with MiXCR and retained in-frame beta chains. Rows with one shared CDR3 protein collapse into an entry with the most common genes and DNA. This sample has about 60,000 distinct CDR3 sequences in its table, and approximately 12% of those were observed once. The leading ten clones occupy 4% to 4.5% of the sample. Material: whole blood. Every receptor here comes from an adult who was a healthcare worker with PCR-confirmed SARS-CoV-2 infection or an uninfected control (not recorded which).

Points on this clonotype: This may be a read error, as it is one base from a much larger clone. The chain is built from TRBV29-1 and TRBJ2-7, with 8 bases matching TRBD1. The CDR3 loop spans 12 amino acids. The junction had 7 bases not matched to a gene; V was cut back by 8 bases and J by 4 bases. Germline CDR1 is SQVTM and CDR2 is ANQGSEA. This CDR3 reads CSFATGVYEQYF. CDR3 bases: TGCAGCTTTGCGACAGGGGTTTACGAGCAGTACTTC.

This clonotype was recorded at least ten times. This chain joins TRBV20-1 and TRBJ2-7; D is tentatively TRBD1 or TRBD2 (5 bases each). The germline gives CDR1 DFQATT, CDR2 SNEGSKA (reference sequence). The germline V and J ends were trimmed by 4 bases and 6 bases, with 19 bases remaining between them. The CDR3 has 14 amino acids. This CDR3 is CSANPGSGRAEQYF. DNA of the CDR3: TGCAGTGCTAACCCTGGATCGGGACGGGCCGAGCAGTACTTC.

This clonotype appeared a few times. The V and J genes are TRBV6-6 and TRBJ2-1; 11 bases fit TRBD1. Per the germline V gene, CDR1 is MNHNY and CDR2 is SVGAGI (reference sequence). This CDR3 contains 17 residues. J was trimmed by 7 bases and V by 2 bases; bases with no gene match: 10. The CDR3 spells CASSYPAPGTGGNEQFF. CDR3 in DNA: TGTGCCAGCAGTTACCCGGCCCCCGGGACAGGGGGAAATGAGCAGTTCTTC.

This clonotype has a count of ten or more. The chain carries TRBV28 and TRBJ2-1; a possible D gene is TRBD1 (6 bases). Germline V lookup: CDR1 MDHEN, CDR2 SYDVKM. This CDR3 has 12 residues. The V end was cut by 3 bases, the J end by 8 bases, with 8 bases between. CDR3 sequence reads: CASSFQGYEQFF. Written as DNA, the CDR3 is TGTGCCAGCAGTTTCCAGGGGTATGAGCAGTTCTTC.

This clonotype was counted between two and nine times. The CDR3 protein is CASSDSNGFGGANVLTF. The CDR3 DNA reads as TGTGCCAGCAGTGACTCGAACGGGTTCGGGGGGGCCAACGTCCTGACTTTC. The V and J genes are TRBV6-4 and TRBJ2-6; D remains unclear. V lost 0 bases, J lost 4 bases, and 13 bases lay in between. This CDR3 has 17 residues. Germline assignment: CDR1 MRHNA and CDR2 SNTAGT.

This clonotype was detected many times. The chain links TRBV5-5 to TRBJ2-7, with 8 positions matching TRBD2. With 0 bases clipped from V and 5 bases from J, the junction kept 10 bases outside the gene matches. There are 16 residues in the CDR3. Germline CDR1 and CDR2: SGHKS and YYEKEE (reference sequence). The CDR3 region is CASSLGSSGGMDEQYF. DNA of the CDR3: TGTGCCAGCAGCTTGGGGTCGTCGGGAGGGATGGACGAGCAGTACTTC.

This clonotype has a handful of counts. The genes are TRBV4-1 and TRBJ2-3, with 7 positions matching TRBD2. CDR1 is MGHRA and CDR2 is YSYEKL in the germline V gene. V lost 4 bases, J lost 6 bases, and 10 bases stayed unmatched. This CDR3 contains 15 residues. CDR3 sequence: CASSPRAGTPDTQYF. The CDR3 DNA follows: TGCGCCAGCAGCCCCCGAGCGGGGACCCCGGATACGCAGTATTTT.

This clonotype has ten or more counts. The V gene is TRBV30, the J gene TRBJ1-5; D is unresolved. Germline lookup yields CDR1 GTSNPN and CDR2 SVGIG (reference sequence). Trimming removed 0 bases from V and 5 bases from J, with 14 bases in between. This CDR3 comprises 15 residues. The CDR3: CAWSVSKGFYQPQHF. The CDR3 DNA reads TGTGCCTGGAGTGTTTCTAAAGGGTTTTATCAGCCCCAGCATTTT.

In this sample, this clonotype turned up a few times. The chain uses TRBV13 and TRBJ2-7; a weak D match, TRBD2 (6 bases). Germline V gives CDR1 PRHDT, CDR2 FYEKMQ (reference sequence). This CDR3 region has 15 residues. Trimming removed 6 bases at V and 2 bases at J, with 17 bases between. The CDR3: CASSPPGLETYEQYF. DNA for the CDR3: TGTGCCAGCAGTCCCCCGGGACTGGAGACCTACGAGCAGTACTTC.

There are many counts of this clonotype. The rearrangement links TRBV5-6 to TRBJ2-5, with no clear D. The CDR3 contains 13 residues. Germline CDR1 reads SGHDT; CDR2 reads YYEEEE. V gave up 2 bases and J gave up 2 bases, with 7 bases separating them. The CDR3 region has the DNA TGTGCCAGCAGCTTCGTTTATCAAGAGACCCAGTACTTC. This translates into CASSFVYQETQYF.

This rearrangement joins TRBV6-2 or TRBV6-3 to TRBJ2-5; 10 nucleotides agree with TRBD2. Germline CDR1 reads MNHEY; CDR2 reads SVGEGT. The CDR3 spans 16 residues. V shed 6 bases and J 5 bases; nucleotides not matched to a gene: 12. The CDR3 reads CASSLGAGGSSETQYF. In DNA, the CDR3 is TGTGCCAGCAGCCTGGGAGCGGGGGGGAGCTCGGAGACCCAGTACTTC.

This clonotype has ten or more counts. The V gene is TRBV14, the J gene TRBJ2-5, with TRBD1 matching over 7 bases. CDR1 is SGHDN and CDR2 is FVKESK in the germline V gene. V was pared by 1 base and J by 6 bases, with 8 bases of the junction left unmatched. CDR3 length: 15 residues. CDR3 in DNA: TGTGCCAGCAGCCAAGGCCAGGGGGTACGAAAGACCCAGTACTTC. Translating gives CASSQGQGVRKTQYF.

This clonotype was recorded many times. CDR3 sequence reads: CATGRGIDMNTEAFF. In DNA form, the CDR3 reads TGTGCCACCGGGCGCGGGATAGACATGAACACTGAAGCTTTCTTT. The chain couples TRBV10-3 to TRBJ1-1, with D unresolved. V lost 10 bases to trimming and J lost 0 bases, with 18 bases between them. CDR1 is ENHRY, CDR2 SYGVKD, per germline. The CDR3 has 15 residues.

This clonotype was observed many times. The chain employs TRBV20-1 and TRBJ1-1; D is perhaps TRBD1 (5 bases). V shed 2 bases and J shed 4 bases, with 17 bases lying between them. The germline gives CDR1 DFQATT, CDR2 SNEGSKA (reference sequence). The CDR3 loop spans 15 amino acids. The CDR3 reads CSARLSTPGATEAFF. In nucleotides, the CDR3 is TGCAGTGCTAGATTGTCGACACCCGGGGCCACTGAAGCTTTCTTT.

The J gene is TRBJ1-6, the V gene TRBV10-2; the D gene is possibly TRBD1 (6 bases). Germline CDR1 is WSHSY and CDR2 is SAAADI. This CDR3 comprises 17 residues. The germline V and J ends were trimmed by 8 bases and 9 bases, with 26 bases remaining between them. The CDR3 DNA is TGCGCCAGCCTCAAATCTACAGGGTCTGTCTATGGTTCACCCCTCCACTTT. It specifies CASLKSTGSVYGSPLHF.

Many counts were recorded for this clonotype. CDR3 sequence reads: CASSPLWGDYGYTF. CDR3 nucleotides: TGTGCCAGCAGCCCCCTCTGGGGGGACTATGGCTACACCTTC. The chain employs TRBV3-1 and TRBJ1-2, with a weak D call TRBD1 (5 bases). V shed 4 bases and J shed 3 bases, with 12 bases lying between them. The CDR3 has 14 amino acids. Per the germline V gene, CDR1 is LGHDT and CDR2 is YNNKEL (reference sequence).

This clonotype was counted between two and nine times. The gene calls are TRBV9 and TRBJ1-6, with D unclear. The V end was cut by 3 bases, the J end by 8 bases, with 9 bases between. The CDR3 spans 13 residues. Germline assignment: CDR1 SGDLS and CDR2 YYNGEE. As DNA, the CDR3 is TGTGCCAGCAGCGGGACCTGGGATTCACCCCTCCACTTT. As protein: CASSGTWDSPLHF.

The V call is TRBV6-1, the J call TRBJ1-4; D call uncertain. CDR3 length: 16 amino acids. The germline V gene has CDR1 MNHNS and CDR2 SASEGT. V lost 2 bases, J lost 0 bases, and 10 bases lay in between. The CDR3 DNA sequence: TGTGCCAGCAGTGAACCAGGAAGTGCAACTAATGAAAAACTGTTTTTT. Translation gives CASSEPGSATNEKLFF.

This clonotype showed up just a few times. This rearrangement joins TRBV5-8 to TRBJ2-1; 12 bases are a match to TRBD2. V was clipped by 4 bases and J by 0 bases; unmatched bases: 8. Germline CDR1 SGHTS, CDR2 YDEGEE. This CDR3 comprises 18 residues. CDR3 region: CASSLYMTSGSSYNEQFF. CDR3 coding DNA: TGTGCCAGCAGCCTCTACATGACTAGCGGGAGCTCCTACAATGAGCAGTTCTTC.

The sample holds a few counts of this clonotype. The chain combines TRBV6-6 with TRBJ1-2; D gene uncertain. This CDR3 region has 16 residues. Germline V CDR1 and CDR2: MNHNY, SVGAGI (reference sequence). Trimming stripped 7 bases from V and 0 bases from J, with 18 bases between. The CDR3 region has the DNA TGTGCCAGCACCCCAACGGGCCCCGAGACTAACTATGGCTACACCTTC. Translating it yields CASTPTGPETNYGYTF.

This chain joins TRBV28 and TRBJ1-1; possible D gene TRBD1, 6 bases. Trimming removed 2 bases from V and 12 bases from J, with 19 bases in between. Per germline, CDR1 MDHEN and CDR2 SYDVKM. CDR3 size: 14 residues. The CDR3 reads CASSLKGIQGMTFF. DNA for the CDR3: TGTGCCAGCAGTTTAAAGGGAATACAGGGTATGACTTTCTTT.

This clonotype is medium-sized in the sample. This rearrangement joins TRBV10-2 to TRBJ2-1; 9 bases are shared with TRBD2. Germline lookup yields CDR1 WSHSY and CDR2 SAAADI. The V and J ends lost 9 bases and 3 bases, in that order; junction bases with no gene match: 12. The CDR3 runs 16 residues. DNA for the CDR3: TGCGCCAGTTTAAAAAATAGCGGGAGTATCTACAATGAGCAGTTCTTC. This encodes CASLKNSGSIYNEQFF.

V and J are TRBV9 and TRBJ2-5; 7 nucleotides line up with TRBD2. The length of the CDR3 is 16 residues. Trimming removed 4 bases from V and 1 base from J; junction bases left unmatched: 10. The germline gives CDR1 SGDLS, CDR2 YYNGEE. CDR3 protein: CASSPLWGGIQETQYF. The CDR3 coding sequence is TGTGCCAGCAGCCCCCTCTGGGGGGGGATCCAAGAGACCCAGTACTTC.

The chain recombines TRBV29-1 with TRBJ2-1; either TRBD1 or TRBD2 may supply D (5 bases each). CDR1 is SQVTM and CDR2 is ANQGSEA in the germline V gene. V was cut by 6 bases and J by 8 bases, with 14 bases left in between. This CDR3 comprises 12 residues. The CDR3 DNA follows: TGCAGCGTGGTGTTCCGGGGCGATGAGCAGTTCTTC. Encoded protein: CSVVFRGDEQFF.